This is a list of T cell receptor beta chains from one sample in a study of CD8 T cells in Susac syndrome. From the immunoSEQ multiplex PCR reads, TCRdb called clonotypes with MiXCR, one entry per CDR3 protein. The sample has 150,000 to 200,000 distinct CDR3 sequences, approximately 95% seen once; the top ten hold 0.15% to 0.2%. The specimen sequenced was CD8+ T cells from PBMCs. All receptors derive from a human donor with multiple sclerosis. CDR3s leave out the opening cysteine and the closing phenylalanine or tryptophan.

V: TRBV9; J: TRBJ1-3; CDR3: ASSDGDRDTIY
V: TRBV7-6; J: TRBJ2-4; CDR3: ASSLGRRHIQY
V: TRBV7-2; J: TRBJ2-3; CDR3: ASSPRLAVDTQY
V: TRBV18; J: TRBJ2-1; CDR3: ASSPGTGEGNEQF
V: TRBV19; J: TRBJ2-7; CDR3: ASSIVATGDEQY
V: TRBV7-2; J: TRBJ2-1; CDR3: ASSLEWMGNEQF
V: TRBV7-8; J: TRBJ2-1; CDR3: ASSVSGPTYNEQF
V: TRBV20-1; J: TRBJ1-1; CDR3: SALNRENTEAF
V: TRBV7-9; J: TRBJ2-3; CDR3: ASSPEPDTQY
V: TRBV9; J: TRBJ1-2; CDR3: ASSVSGNSGYT
V: TRBV18; J: TRBJ1-1; CDR3: ASSGPRRDTEAF
V: TRBV20-1; J: TRBJ2-7; CDR3: SARVWDRVGNEQY
V: TRBV9; J: TRBJ2-5; CDR3: ASSFGASGTETQY
V: TRBV24-1; J: TRBJ2-5; CDR3: ATEEGDNQY